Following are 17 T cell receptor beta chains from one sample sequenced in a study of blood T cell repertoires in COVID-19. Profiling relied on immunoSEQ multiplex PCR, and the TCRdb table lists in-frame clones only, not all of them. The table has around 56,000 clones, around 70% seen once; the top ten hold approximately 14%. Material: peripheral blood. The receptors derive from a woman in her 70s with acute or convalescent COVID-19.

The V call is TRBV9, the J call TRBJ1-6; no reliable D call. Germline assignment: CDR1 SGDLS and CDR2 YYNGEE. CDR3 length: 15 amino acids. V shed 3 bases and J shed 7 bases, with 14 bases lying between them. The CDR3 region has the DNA TGTGCCAGCAGCGCCACGATGGGCGGGAATTCACCCCTCCACTTT. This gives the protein CASSATMGGNSPLHF.

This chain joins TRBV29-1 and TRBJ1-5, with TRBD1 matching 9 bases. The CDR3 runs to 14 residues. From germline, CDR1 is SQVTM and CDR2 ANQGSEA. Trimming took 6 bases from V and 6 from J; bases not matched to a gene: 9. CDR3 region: CSVGDRAWGQPQHF. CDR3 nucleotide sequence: TGCAGCGTCGGGGACAGGGCGTGGGGTCAGCCCCAGCATTTT.

CDR3 in amino acids: CASSVEGQGVTDTQYF. The CDR3 DNA follows: TGTGCCAGCAGCGTAGAGGGACAGGGGGTCACAGATACGCAGTATTTT. The chain uses TRBV9 and TRBJ2-3; 11 bases are a match to TRBD1. The CDR3 is 16 amino acids. After removal of 0 bases from V and 2 bases from J, the junction contained 2 bases not matched to a gene. Germline CDR1 reads SGDLS; CDR2 reads YYNGEE.

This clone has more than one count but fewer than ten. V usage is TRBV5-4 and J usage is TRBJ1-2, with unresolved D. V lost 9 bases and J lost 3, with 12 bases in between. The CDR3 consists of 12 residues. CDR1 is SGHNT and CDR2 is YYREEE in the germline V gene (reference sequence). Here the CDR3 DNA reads TGTGCCATCTCAAGGAGGGACTATGGCTACACCTTC. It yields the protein CAISRRDYGYTF.

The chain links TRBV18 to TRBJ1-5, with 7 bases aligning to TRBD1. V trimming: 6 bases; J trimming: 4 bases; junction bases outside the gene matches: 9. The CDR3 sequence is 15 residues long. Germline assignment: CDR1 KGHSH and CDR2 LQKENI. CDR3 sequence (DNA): TGTGCCAGCTCCCTTGGGGGGACAGTAAATCAGCCCCAGCATTTT. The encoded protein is CASSLGGTVNQPQHF. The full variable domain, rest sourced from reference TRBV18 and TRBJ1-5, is NAGVMQNPRHLVRRRGQEARLRCSPMKGHSHVYWYRQLPEEGLKFMVYLQKENIIDESGMPKERFSAEFPKEGPSILRIQQVVRGDSAAYFCASSLGGTVNQPQHFGDGTRLSIL.

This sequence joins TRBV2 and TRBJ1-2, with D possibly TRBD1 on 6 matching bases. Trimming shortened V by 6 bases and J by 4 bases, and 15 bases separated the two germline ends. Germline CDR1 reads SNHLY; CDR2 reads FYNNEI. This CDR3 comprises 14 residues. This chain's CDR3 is CASRADSGFYGYTF. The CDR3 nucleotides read TGTGCCAGCAGAGCGGACAGCGGATTCTATGGCTACACCTTC.

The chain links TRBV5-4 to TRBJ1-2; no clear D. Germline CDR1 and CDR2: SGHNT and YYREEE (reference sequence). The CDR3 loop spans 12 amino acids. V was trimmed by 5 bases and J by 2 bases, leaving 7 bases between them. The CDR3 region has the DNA TGTGCCAGCAGTACAGTCAACTATGGCTACACCTTC. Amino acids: CASSTVNYGYTF.

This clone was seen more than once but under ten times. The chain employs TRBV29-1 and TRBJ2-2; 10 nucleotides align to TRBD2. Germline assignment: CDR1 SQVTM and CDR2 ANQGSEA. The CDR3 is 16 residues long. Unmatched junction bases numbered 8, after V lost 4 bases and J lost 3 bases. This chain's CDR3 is CSVGPSGGLDTGELFF. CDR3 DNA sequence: TGCAGCGTTGGTCCTAGCGGGGGTCTAGACACCGGGGAGCTGTTTTTT.

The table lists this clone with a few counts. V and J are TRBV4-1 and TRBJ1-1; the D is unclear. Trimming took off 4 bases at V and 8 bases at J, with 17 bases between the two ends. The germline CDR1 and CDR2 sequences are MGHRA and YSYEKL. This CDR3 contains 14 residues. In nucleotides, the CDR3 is TGCGCCAGCAGCCCTCGACACCCGGTACGGGAAGCTTTCTTT. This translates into CASSPRHPVREAFF.

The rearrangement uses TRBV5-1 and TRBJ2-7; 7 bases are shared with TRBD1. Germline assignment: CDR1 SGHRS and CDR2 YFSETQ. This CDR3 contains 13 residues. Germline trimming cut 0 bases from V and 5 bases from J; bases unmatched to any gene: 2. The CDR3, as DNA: TGCGCCAGCAGCTTGGGAGGGGGCGACGAGCAGTACGTC. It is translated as CASSLGGGDEQYV.

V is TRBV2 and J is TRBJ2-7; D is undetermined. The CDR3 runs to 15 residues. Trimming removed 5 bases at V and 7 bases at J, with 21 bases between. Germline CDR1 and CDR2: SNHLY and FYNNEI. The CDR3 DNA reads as TGTGCCAGCAGTCCCCGAGCCAGAAATTTGAGGGAGCAGTACTTC. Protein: CASSPRARNLREQYF.

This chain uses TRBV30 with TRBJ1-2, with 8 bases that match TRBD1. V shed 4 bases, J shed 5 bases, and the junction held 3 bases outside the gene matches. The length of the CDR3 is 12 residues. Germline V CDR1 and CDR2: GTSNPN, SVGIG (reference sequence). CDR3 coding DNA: TGTGCCTGGACCTGGACAGGGTATGGCTACACCTTC. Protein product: CAWTWTGYGYTF.

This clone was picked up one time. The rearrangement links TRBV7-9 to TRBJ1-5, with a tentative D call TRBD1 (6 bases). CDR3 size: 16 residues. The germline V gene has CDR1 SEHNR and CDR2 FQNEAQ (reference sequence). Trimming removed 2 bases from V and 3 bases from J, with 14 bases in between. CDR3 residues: CASSLFKRGFNQPQHF. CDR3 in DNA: TGTGCCAGCAGCTTATTTAAGAGGGGGTTCAATCAGCCCCAGCATTTT.

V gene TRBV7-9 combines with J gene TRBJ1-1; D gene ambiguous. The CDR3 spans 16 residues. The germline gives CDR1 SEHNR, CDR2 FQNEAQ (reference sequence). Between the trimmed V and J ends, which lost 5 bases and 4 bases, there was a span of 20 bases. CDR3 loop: CASSSLGVSGVTEAFF. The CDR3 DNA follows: TGTGCCAGCAGCAGTTTAGGTGTCTCCGGGGTCACTGAAGCTTTCTTT.

CDR3 region: CASQTRGGNVLTNTQYF. The CDR3 bases are TGTGCCAGCCAAACCCGGGGGGGGAACGTCCTCACGAATACGCAGTATTTT. The chain combines TRBV18 with TRBJ2-3; 8 bases align to TRBD2. The CDR3 loop spans 17 amino acids. V lost 8 bases, J lost 7 bases, and 20 bases stayed unmatched. Germline CDR1 KGHSH, CDR2 LQKENI.

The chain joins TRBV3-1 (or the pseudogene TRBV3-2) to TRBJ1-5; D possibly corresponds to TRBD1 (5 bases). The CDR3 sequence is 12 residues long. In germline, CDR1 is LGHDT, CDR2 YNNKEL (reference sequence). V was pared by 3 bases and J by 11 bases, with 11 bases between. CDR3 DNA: TGTGCCAGCAGCCAGGCCTCGGGGGCCCAGCATTTT. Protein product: CASSQASGAQHF.

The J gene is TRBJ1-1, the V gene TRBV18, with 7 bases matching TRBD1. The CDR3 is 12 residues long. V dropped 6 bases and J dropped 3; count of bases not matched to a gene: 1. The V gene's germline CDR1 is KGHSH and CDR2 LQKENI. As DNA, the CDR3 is TGTGCCAGCTCCCAGGGGGACACTGAAGCTTTCTTT. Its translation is CASSQGDTEAFF.